The clone carrying this T cell receptor beta chain was recorded at least ten times. Its matching antigen is unknown. Germline V gene lookup returns CDR1 LGHDT and CDR2 YNNKEL (reference sequence). The CDR3 length is 15 residues. The ends lost 3 bases at V and 3 bases at J; junction bases unmatched: 5. This specimen comes from a study of T cells in Graves' hyperthyroidism and ophthalmopathy. About the study: Peripheral blood was taken when the disease was first diagnosed, before any treatment began. Regarding the study as a whole: Ophthalmopathy was distinguished from stable hyperthyroidism by 13 V-J signatures.

RNA transcripts provided the source from which TCR beta CDR3 regions were amplified. Primed by the HTBI set, a first-round RT-PCR was run on the TCR CDR3. TCRdb analysed the multiplex PCR reads with MiXCR anew, one entry per CDR3 protein. Here the sample spans some 600,000 distinct CDR3 sequences, over 11% being singletons. What was sequenced was blood. The sequence came from a woman aged 25 to 39 with Graves' hyperthyroidism that later progressed to Graves' ophthalmopathy. This chain connects TRBV3-1 to TRBJ2-1; TRBD2 matches at 7 bases. CDR3 sequence reads: CASSHPSGIYNEQFF. The DNA for the CDR3 is TGTGCCAGCAGCCACCCGAGCGGGATCTACAATGAGCAGTTCTTC.